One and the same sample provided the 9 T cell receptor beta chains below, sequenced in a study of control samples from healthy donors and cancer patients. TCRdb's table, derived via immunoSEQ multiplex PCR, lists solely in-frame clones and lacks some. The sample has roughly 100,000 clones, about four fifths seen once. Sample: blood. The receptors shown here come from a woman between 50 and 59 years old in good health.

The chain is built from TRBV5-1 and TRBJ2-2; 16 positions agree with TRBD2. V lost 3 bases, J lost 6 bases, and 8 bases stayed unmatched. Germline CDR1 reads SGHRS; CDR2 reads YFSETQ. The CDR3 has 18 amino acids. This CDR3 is CASSSAGLAGGYAGELFF. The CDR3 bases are TGCGCCAGCAGCTCGGCGGGACTAGCGGGGGGGTATGCCGGGGAGCTGTTTTTT.

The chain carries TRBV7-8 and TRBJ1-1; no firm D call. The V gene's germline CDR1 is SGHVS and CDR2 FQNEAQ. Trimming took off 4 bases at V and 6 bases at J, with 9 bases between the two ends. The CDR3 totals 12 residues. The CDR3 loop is CASSSRRPEAFF. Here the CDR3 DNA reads TGTGCCAGCAGCTCACGGCGGCCTGAAGCTTTCTTT.

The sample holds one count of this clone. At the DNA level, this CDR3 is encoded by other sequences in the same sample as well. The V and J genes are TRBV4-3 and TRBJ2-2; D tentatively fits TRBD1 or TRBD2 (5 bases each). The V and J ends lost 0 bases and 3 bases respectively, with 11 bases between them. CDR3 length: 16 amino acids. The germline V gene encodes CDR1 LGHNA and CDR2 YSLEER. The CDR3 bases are TGCGCCAGCAGCCAAGAGTCAGGGAGTTACACCGGGGAGCTGTTTTTT. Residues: CASSQESGSYTGELFF.

The DNA of the CDR3 is TGCGCCAGCAGCTTGGGGTCGGCCGGGGGGGCCGTGGAGACCCAGTACTTC. Its translation: CASSLGSAGGAVETQYF. The chain joins TRBV5-1 to TRBJ2-5; TRBD2 matches at 8 bases. The V gene's germline CDR1 is SGHRS and CDR2 YFSETQ. The CDR3 has 17 residues. With V trimmed by 0 bases and J by 5 bases, 12 bases remained unmatched. The complete variable domain, with remaining parts taken from reference TRBV5-1 and TRBJ2-5, reads KAGVTQTPRYLIKTRGQQVTLSCSPISGHRSVSWYQQTPGQGLQFLFEYFSETQRNKGNFPGRFSGRQFSNSRSEMNVSTLELGDSALYLCASSLGSAGGAVETQYFGPGTRLLVL.

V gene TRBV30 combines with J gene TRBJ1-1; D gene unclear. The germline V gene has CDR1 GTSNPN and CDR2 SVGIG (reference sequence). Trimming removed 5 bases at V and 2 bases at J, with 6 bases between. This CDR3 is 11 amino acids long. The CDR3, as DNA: TGTGCCTGGGGGCCAAACACTGAAGCTTTCTTT. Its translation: CAWGPNTEAFF.

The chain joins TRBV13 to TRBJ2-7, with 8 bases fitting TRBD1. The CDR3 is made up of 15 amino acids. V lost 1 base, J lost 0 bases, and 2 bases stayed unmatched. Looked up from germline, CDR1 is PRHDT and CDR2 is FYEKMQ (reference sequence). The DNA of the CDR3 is TGTGCCAGCAGCTTAGCCGGGACAGGCTCCTACGAGCAGTACTTC. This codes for CASSLAGTGSYEQYF.

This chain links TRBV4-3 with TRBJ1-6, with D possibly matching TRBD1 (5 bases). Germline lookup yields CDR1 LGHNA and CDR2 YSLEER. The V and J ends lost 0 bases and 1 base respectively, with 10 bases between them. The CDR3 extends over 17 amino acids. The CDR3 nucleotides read TGCGCCAGCAGCCAAGATCTCCAGGGTTCCTATAATTCACCCCTCCACTTT. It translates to CASSQDLQGSYNSPLHF.

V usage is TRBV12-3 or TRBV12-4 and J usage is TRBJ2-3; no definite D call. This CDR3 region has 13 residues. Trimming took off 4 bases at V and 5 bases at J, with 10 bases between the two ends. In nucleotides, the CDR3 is TGTGCCAGCAGTTCACGTGCGTTAGATACGCAGTATTTT. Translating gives CASSSRALDTQYF.

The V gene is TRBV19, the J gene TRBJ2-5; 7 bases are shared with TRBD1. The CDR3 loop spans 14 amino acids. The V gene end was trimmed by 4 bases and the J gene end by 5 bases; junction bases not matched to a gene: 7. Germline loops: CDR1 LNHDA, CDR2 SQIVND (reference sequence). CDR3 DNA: TGTGCCAGTAGTAGCCCGACAGGGCGTGAGACCCAGTACTTC. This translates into CASSSPTGRETQYF.